This T cell receptor (beta chain) was captured in a study of human T cells and chemical hapten exposure. Study overall: Patients, largely female, had alopecia areata, totalis or universalis.

One entry per CDR3 protein results from TCRdb running MiXCR on the RACE reads. In the table there are 190,000 or so distinct CDR3 sequences, around 23% of which are singletons. CDR1 and CDR2 (germline): ENHRY, SYGVKD. The CDR3 is 15 residues long. Deletions cut 4 bases from V and 2 bases from J, with 13 bases between. A note on this clonotype: Antigen unknown.

Study-level points and caveats: No shift was seen in TCRs above 1 in 1000 frequency with DPC sensitization. In the PT1 data, expanded TCR counts showed a positive correlation with patch test score.

As to time point: patch test 3, about 24 weeks after DPC sensitization. As for treatment: therapeutic diphenylcyclopropenone sensitization with weekly scalp DPC. The clonotype comes from a middle-aged woman with alopecia areata. Some clones in this sample may be carry-over from other donors' samples. Sequencing was performed on whole blood, taken in connection with sensitization to the hapten diphenylcyclopropenone (DPC). This chain links TRBV10-3 with TRBJ2-3; D unclear. The CDR3 is CAISVGTSLTDTQYF. The CDR3 bases are TGTGCCATCAGTGTAGGTACCTCCCTCACAGATACGCAGTATTTT.